This T cell receptor beta chain originates from a study of T cells in Graves' hyperthyroidism and ophthalmopathy (dated by TCRdb to about 2019). Looking at the study overall: Peripheral blood was collected at initial diagnosis, before any treatment. TCR V-J signatures able to tell the groups apart were searched for in a discovery cohort of 100 patients, of whom over 40 had Graves' ophthalmopathy and 55 to 65 had stable Graves' hyperthyroidism. Prospective prediction of ophthalmopathy was tested in an independent validation cohort of 18 to 20 hyperthyroidism patients and approximately 17 patients who later progressed to ophthalmopathy. The 85 to 100 discovery patients were randomly split 7:3 into training and test sets. In about six Graves' hyperthyroidism patients, the study also compared T-cell repertoires from thyroid tissue with T-cell repertoires from blood. After sampling, hyperthyroidism patients received methimazole starting at 30 mg daily, and ophthalmopathy patients received high-dose intravenous methylprednisolone. The paper describes TCR Vbeta CDR3 sequencing of more than 120 peripheral blood samples, made up of approximately 40 ophthalmopathy patients, some 76 hyperthyroidism patients and some 17 progressor patients.

V is reduced by 0 bases and J by 1 base, leaving a spacing of 14 bases between them. The germline V gene supplies CDR1 SGHNT and CDR2 YENEEA. The CDR3 numbers 17 residues from cysteine through phenylalanine. CDR3 DNA is the only sequence kept; it has 51 bases, read in frame from the first base. Graves' hyperthyroidism was defined as stable when no progression to ophthalmopathy occurred over 18 months of follow-up. Hyperthyroidism patients were newly diagnosed, with disease duration under 2 months, and aged 18 to 65 years. Exclusion was applied to patients with uncontrolled infections, other autoimmune diseases, pregnancy or lactation. Diagnoses were based on clinical symptoms, serum thyroxine and TRAb, thyroid ultrasound and orbital computed tomography. PBMCs were isolated from about 9.1 ml of fresh peripheral blood by Ficoll-Paque density gradient centrifugation. Total RNA was extracted with Trizol reagent, and quality was checked on an Agilent 2100 Bioanalyzer.

This clonotype was counted between two and nine times. There is no known antigen for this receptor. Base qualities are not at hand, and no much larger clone is one base apart. Broad study findings and their caveats: In validation, the model predicted progression to ophthalmopathy a median of around 6.5 months before onset, with about 64% sensitivity and about 72% specificity. Blood samples also contained most of the expanded thyroid clonotypes (frequency above 0.001), which suggests that blood repertoires may reflect thyroid immune responses. A model built on a 13 V-J signature distinguished ophthalmopathy from stable hyperthyroidism, reaching 87.88% sensitivity and 81.08% specificity in cross-validation and 80%/75% in testing. Sample size was not statistically predetermined, and investigators were not blinded to group allocation.

The TCR beta CDR3 regions were amplified from the RNA transcripts. For the first round of RT-PCR on the TCR CDR3, the HTBI primer set was used together with the Qiagen OneStep RT-PCR kit. The libraries were constructed in a second round of multiplex PCR and then size-selected and purified. Paired-end sequencing of the libraries was performed with 100 bp reads on an Illumina HiSeq2000. The published analysis was carried out like this. SOAPnuke was used to process the raw data, removing reads that contained adapters or uncalled bases, had a mean Phred below 15, or lacked an exact match to the constant primer or identifier. High-quality paired reads were merged using COPE v1.2.5, and each unique nucleotide sequence was defined as a clonotype. MiTCR v1.1 was used to align the clonotypes against IMGT TRBV, TRBD and TRBJ reference segments. The analysis was restricted to V-J combinations with a frequency above 0.0001, which together covered about 99% of the repertoires. A TCS score was defined as the ratio between F50 (clonal expansion) and ExV (chaos), using BLOSUM62-based TCRdist between CDR3 peptides within each V-J. Welch's t-statistics and random forest reduced several hundred V-J features to 13, which were used in a naive Bayes classifier (R e1071). Clones were called with MiXCR by TCRdb after fastp trimmed the public reads at Q25, and only in-frame beta chains were retained. Duplicate CDR3 protein sequences are folded into a single record with the most common DNA and genes. For this entry, the V and J calls and clone size follow TCRdb and not the study's own pipeline. In this sample the table shows hundreds of thousands of distinct CDR3 sequences, under 15% of which occur a single time. Together, the top ten hold around a third of the sample.

Input material: blood. The TCR comes from a woman under 40 with Graves' hyperthyroidism. Recombination connected TRBV11-3 to TRBJ2-3; a weak D assignment points to TRBD2 (5 bases agree). The CDR3 is CASSLDKWWERTDTQYF. The DNA sequence is given as TGTGCCAGCAGCTTAGATAAGTGGTGGGAGCGCACAGATACGCAGTATTTT.